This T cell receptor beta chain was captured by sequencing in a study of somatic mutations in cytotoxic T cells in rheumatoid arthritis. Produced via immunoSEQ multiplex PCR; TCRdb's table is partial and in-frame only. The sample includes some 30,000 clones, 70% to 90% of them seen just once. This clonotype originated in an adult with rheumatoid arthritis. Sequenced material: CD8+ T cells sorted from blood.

CDR3 sequence (DNA): TGTGCCATCAGTGACGCGGGACAGGGGGTGAAGGACGAGCAGTACTTC. It encodes CAISDAGQGVKDEQYF. This chain joins TRBV10-3 and TRBJ2-7, with 11 bases matching TRBD1. V lost 3 bases and J lost 5; bases outside the gene matches: 9. The CDR3 loop spans 16 amino acids. The germline V gene encodes CDR1 ENHRY and CDR2 SYGVKD.